This entry is about one T cell receptor (beta chain). Its binding antigen is unknown. The record has no base qualities; no much larger clone is one base away. The sample's time point label, decoded: about 28 days (+/-7) after the second vaccine dose. Because spike-specific TCR depth and breadth did not differ between the two schedules, AZD1222 recipients who got a second dose at roughly 4 weeks were pooled with those who got a second dose at roughly 12 weeks. Vaccinee samples were obtained from the UK trials COV001 and COV002, which included a single-blind randomized controlled phase 2/3 trial of AZD1222 (ChAdOx1 nCoV-19) in healthy adults. Trial participant PBMC samples were collected at day 0 and day 28 after the second dose for TCRbeta chain sequencing. These data are taken from a study of T cell responses to AZD1222 COVID-19 vaccine (dated by TCRdb to the early 2020s). Some background on the complete study: A total of over 230 trial participants underwent TCR sequencing, of whom roughly 210 had received two doses of AZD1222 and about 26 had received two doses of the MenACWY control vaccine. Trial participants were enrolled by age into 18-55, 56-69 and 70-plus year subgroups, with approximately 150, 30 and 60 TCR-sequenced participants respectively.

The CDR3 regions of human TCRbeta chains were analyzed by immunosequencing. Under the source paper's analysis protocol: Repertoire TCRs were matched against a reference library of SARS-CoV-2-specific TCRs generated with the MIRA antigen-specificity platform. Breadth was defined as the fraction of unique TCRs that were SARS-CoV-2-associated, and depth was defined as the fraction of total T cells that were SARS-CoV-2-associated. Using the MIRA data, each spike-specific TCR was assigned both to the spike region to which the TCR was reactive and to a CD4 or CD8 class. Log10-transformed breadth and depth values were compared by one-way ANOVA with Sidak's multiple comparisons tests. TCRdb holds this immuneACCESS table with in-frame rearrangements only. Some clones are missing; in checked studies, unresolved V genes explain under half, and the rest has no known cause. From that table come the V and J calls and clone size; the DNA was used to work out D and trimming. This sample is represented by around 60,000 clones; 81% of them were singletons. About 27% of the sample is taken by the ten largest.

What the authors observed across the whole study: Conclusions about previously exposed vaccinees are limited, since just five to seven AZD1222 recipients were seropositive for SARS-CoV-2 at baseline. Participants were mostly white British and included more females than males, and it was suggested by the authors that clonal diversity may have been underestimated. Reportedly, close to half of the unique spike-specific TCRs recognized epitopes lying outside the regions that are mutated in the B.1.351 and B.1.1.7 variants. After two AZD1222 doses, spike-specific TCR breadth and depth were significantly higher than at day 0 and than in MenACWY recipients. The 56-69-year group was small, and its depth increase did not reach significance, likely because of low power. Because no day 14 peak-response samples were available, the repertoires could be characterized only after the peak T cell response. The vaccine-associated CD4 TCRs covered the entire spike protein, and the dominant responses fell in regions 160-218 and 743-854.

The sequencing used peripheral blood, collected 28 days after the second AZD1222 dose. This TCR was recovered from an adult who received the AZD1222 COVID-19 vaccine.

The encoded CDR3 is CASSNLGSTEAFF. In nucleotide form, the sequence is TGTGCCAGCAGTAATTTGGGGAGCACTGAAGCTTTCTTT. The chain is made from TRBV2 and TRBJ1-1, with the D gene uncertain. From the cysteine through the phenylalanine, the CDR3 covers 13 amino acids. The read is trimmed to its CDR3 DNA, 39 bases read in frame from base 1. The germline V gene sets CDR1 to SNHLY and CDR2 to FYNNEI. V is cut by 5 bases and J by 4 bases, and the space between the germline ends is 11 bases.